The text below deals with one TCR beta chain. The antigen is undetermined. This record belongs to a study of cytomegalovirus exposure and HLA in healthy donors. Overall study results and limits: Presence/absence analyses treated sequencing depth as roughly uniform across donors.

The study ran its PCR with 60 Vbeta and 13 Jbeta primers. Generated by immunoSEQ multiplex PCR, the TCRdb table keeps only in-frame clones and is missing some. Of more than 110,000 clones in the sample, about 80% were seen once. Sample: PBMCs. The source is a man under 40 in good health and CMV-seropositive.

CDR3 sequence: CASSYSWGDGNQPQHF. CDR3 coding DNA: TGTGCCAGCAGTTACTCTTGGGGGGATGGCAATCAGCCCCAGCATTTT. The rearrangement links TRBV6-5 to TRBJ1-5, with D possibly TRBD1 on 5 matching bases. V lost 0 bases and J 2 bases, leaving 11 bases between the germline ends. The CDR3 is made up of 16 amino acids. CDR1 and CDR2 (germline): MNHEY, SVGAGI.